Listed here is a single TCR beta chain. Its antigen target is currently unknown. No clone much larger than this one lies a single base away; base qualities are absent. TCRbeta CDR3 regions were amplified from genomic DNA by means of the immunoSEQ Assay, a bias-controlled multiplex PCR. The original pipeline was this. Within the assay, amplification of reference gene primers was used to estimate how many nucleated cells each sample contained. Sequence reads were collapsed and filtered to measure the absolute abundance of every unique TCRbeta CDR3 rearrangement. For each sample, productive Simpson clonality was calculated as the square root of Simpson's diversity index across productive rearrangements. Sourced from immuneACCESS, this table was stored by TCRdb with only in-frame sequences that have V and J called. A share of the clones is absent; for the studies checked, an unresolved V gene accounts for under half, and the remainder has no known explanation. V, J and clone size are those of that table, while D and trimming were read from the DNA. The sample yields about 270,000 clones; around 81% were counted once. The leading ten clones occupy roughly 2.9% of the sample.

This specimen belongs to a study of blood T cell repertoires in COVID-19 (TCRdb year 2020). Broadly, across the study: Collaborator samples came from the United States, Italy and Spain and covered acute and convalescent phases of COVID-19. The prospective study material was composed of cDNA or gDNA derived from T cells, B-cell-depleted T cells, or PBMCs. Subjects who had been exposed to COVID-19, were actively infected with it, or had recovered from it provided the deeply sampled blood TCRbeta repertoires that made up the dataset. A freely available public database, intended as a resource for researchers studying the immune response to SARS-CoV-2, is where the repertoires were released. Samples came from the ongoing ImmuneRACE study (first 160 participants) plus 1,254 subjects from 6 global collaborators. A de-identified subject ID, COVID-19 status, age in years and sex were almost always included in the sample metadata. Where available, HLA class I and class II types were taken from metadata supplied by the sample provider and were not determined by assay-based typing.

Paper-wide results and their limitations: The quantity of clinical and demographic metadata differed by source and by participant and was supplied without curation.

The collaborating institutions used their own protocols to collect whole blood in K2EDTA tubes. Collaborator samples were shipped for TCRbeta analysis as frozen whole blood, isolated PBMCs, or DNA extracted from either sample type. The CDR3 covers 15 residues, taking in both the cysteine and the phenylalanine. Here the CDR3 DNA is all that survives: 45 bases in frame from base 1. CDR1 is given as SGHNT and CDR2 as YYREEE, both from the germline V gene (reference sequence). Deletion took 0 bases off V and 2 bases off J, with a span of 12 bases between the germline ends. The receptor was derived from a woman aged 55-75 years with active or convalescent COVID-19. The chain is encoded by TRBV5-4 joined to TRBJ2-7, with TRBD1 tentatively as D gene (6 bases match). Sequenced sample: peripheral blood. The CDR3 here reads CASSLATGIPYEQYF. The DNA sequence is TGTGCCAGCAGCTTGGCTACAGGGATCCCCTACGAGCAGTACTTC.